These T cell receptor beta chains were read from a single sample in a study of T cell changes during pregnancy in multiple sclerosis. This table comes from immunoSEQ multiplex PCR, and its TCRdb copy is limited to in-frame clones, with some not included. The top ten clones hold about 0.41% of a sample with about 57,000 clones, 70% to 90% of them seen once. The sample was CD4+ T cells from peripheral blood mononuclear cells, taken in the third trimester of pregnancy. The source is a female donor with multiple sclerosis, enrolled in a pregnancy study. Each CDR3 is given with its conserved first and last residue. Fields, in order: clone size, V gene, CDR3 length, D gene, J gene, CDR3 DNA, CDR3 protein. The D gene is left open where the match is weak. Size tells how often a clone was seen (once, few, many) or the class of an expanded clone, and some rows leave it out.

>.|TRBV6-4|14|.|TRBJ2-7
TGTGCCAGCAGTGTTCAGTACCAGGATTACGAGCAGTACTTC
CASSVQYQDYEQYF
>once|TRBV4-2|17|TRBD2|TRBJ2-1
TGTGCCAGCAGCCAACCTGGGCCCAGCGGGAGGGCCGTTGAGCAGTTCTTC
CASSQPGPSGRAVEQFF
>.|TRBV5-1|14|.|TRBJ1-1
TGCGCCAGCCAAAGAGCATCTATGAACACTGAAGCTTTCTTT
CASQRASMNTEAFF
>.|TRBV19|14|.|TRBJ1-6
TGTGCCAGTAGAGTGGGACATCTCAATTCACCCCTCCACTTT
CASRVGHLNSPLHF
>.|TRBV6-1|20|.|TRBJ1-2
TGTGCCAGCAGTGAAGGTATGACGACTATGTCTCTTCGGGTAAACTATGGCTACACCTTC
CASSEGMTTMSLRVNYGYTF
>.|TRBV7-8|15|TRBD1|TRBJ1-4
TGTGCCAGCAGCTCAAAAAGGGACAGGAATGAAAAACTGTTTTTT
CASSSKRDRNEKLFF
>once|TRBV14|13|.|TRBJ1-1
TGTGCCAGCAGCCACGGTAGGAGCACTGAAGCTTTCTTT
CASSHGRSTEAFF
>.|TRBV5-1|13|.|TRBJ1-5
TGCGCCAGCAGCTTGGCCGGGAATCAGCCCCAGCATTTT
CASSLAGNQPQHF
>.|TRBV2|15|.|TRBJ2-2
TGTGCCAGCAGTGAAAACAGCAGGAACACCGGGGAGCTGTTTTTT
CASSENSRNTGELFF
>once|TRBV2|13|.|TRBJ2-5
TGTGCCAGCGCCACCGGGAGCCAAGAGACCCAGTACTTC
CASATGSQETQYF
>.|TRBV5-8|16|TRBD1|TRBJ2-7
TGTGCCAGCAGCGCGACAGGGACCTTTAGCTCCTACGAGCAGTACTTC
CASSATGTFSSYEQYF
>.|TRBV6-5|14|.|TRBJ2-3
TGTGCCAGCAGGGAGAGTATGAGCACAGATACGCAGTATTTT
CASRESMSTDTQYF
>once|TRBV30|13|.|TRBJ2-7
TGTGCCTTGACCGGCCCCGGGAGTTACGAGCAGTACTTC
CALTGPGSYEQYF
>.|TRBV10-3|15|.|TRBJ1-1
TGTGCCATCAGTGAAAGACAGGCCGTGAACACTGAAGCTTTCTTT
CAISERQAVNTEAFF
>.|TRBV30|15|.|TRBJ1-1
TGTGCCTGGACCGAGGGGACTGATATGAACACTGAAGCTTTCTTT
CAWTEGTDMNTEAFF
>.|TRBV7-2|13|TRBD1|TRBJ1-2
TGTGCCAGCAGTAACAGGGGGCTTTATGGCTACACCTTC
CASSNRGLYGYTF
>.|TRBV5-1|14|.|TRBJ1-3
TGCGCCAGCAGCTTGGCCAGCTCTGGAAACACCATATATTTT
CASSLASSGNTIYF
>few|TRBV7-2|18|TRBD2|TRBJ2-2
TGTGCCAGCAGCTTAGGGACTAGCGGGGGGACGGGAGCCGGGGAGCTGTTTTTT
CASSLGTSGGTGAGELFF
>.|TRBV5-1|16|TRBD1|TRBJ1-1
TGCGCCAGCAGCAGGGACAGGGTAGGGTTGAACACTGAAGCTTTCTTT
CASSRDRVGLNTEAFF
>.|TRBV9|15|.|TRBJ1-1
TGTGCCAGCAGCGTAGGGCCGACAGCGAACACTGAAGCTTTCTTT
CASSVGPTANTEAFF
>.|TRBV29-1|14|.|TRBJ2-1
TGCAGCGTTGGGACTCCTCACTCCTACAATGAGCAGTTCTTC
CSVGTPHSYNEQFF
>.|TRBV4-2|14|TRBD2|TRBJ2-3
TGTGCCAGCAGCCAAGTCACTAGCGGGAGAGGGCAGTATTTT
CASSQVTSGRGQYF
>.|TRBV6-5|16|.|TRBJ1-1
TGTGCCAGCAGTTACTCGATCGGGCCGGGGGACACTGAAGCTTTCTTT
CASSYSIGPGDTEAFF
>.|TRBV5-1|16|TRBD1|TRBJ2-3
TGCGCCAGCAGCTTGACGGGACAGGGGAGGACAGATACGCAGTATTTT
CASSLTGQGRTDTQYF
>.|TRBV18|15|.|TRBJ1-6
TGTGCCAGCTCACCAGGCAGGGAAGAGAATCTACCCCTCCACTTT
CASSPGREENLPLHF
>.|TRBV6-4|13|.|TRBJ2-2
TGTGCCAGCAGTGAAAGAGAATCCGGGGAGCTGTTTTTT
CASSERESGELFF
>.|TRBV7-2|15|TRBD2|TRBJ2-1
TGTGCCAGCAGCTTCCAGGGCCCCGGGGGGGATGAGCAGTTCTTC
CASSFQGPGGDEQFF
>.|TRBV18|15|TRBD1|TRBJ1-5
TGTGCCAGCTCACTGACAGGGACAGGCAATCAGCCCCAGCATTTT
CASSLTGTGNQPQHF
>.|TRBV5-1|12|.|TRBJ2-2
TGCGCCAGCGGACGGGGGTCCGGGGAGCTGTTTTTT
CASGRGSGELFF
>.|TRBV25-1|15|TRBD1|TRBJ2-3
TGTGCCAGCAGAGAGGGGACAGGGGGTAAAGATACGCAGTATTTT
CASREGTGGKDTQYF
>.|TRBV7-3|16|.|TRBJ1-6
TGTGCCAGCAGCTTGTCGCGGGGGTTGAGGAATTCACCCCTCCACTTT
CASSLSRGLRNSPLHF
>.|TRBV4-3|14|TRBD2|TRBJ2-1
TGCGCCAGCAGCCACGGGACTAGCGGGGGGCCGAAGTTCTTC
CASSHGTSGGPKFF
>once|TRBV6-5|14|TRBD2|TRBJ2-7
TGTGCCAGCAGGCCTAGCGGGGGGACCTACGAGCAGTACTTC
CASRPSGGTYEQYF
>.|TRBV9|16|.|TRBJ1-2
TGTGCCAGCAGCCCAAGGGGTGGTGCATCCGTCTATGGCTACACCTTC
CASSPRGGASVYGYTF
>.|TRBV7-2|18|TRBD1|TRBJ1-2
TGTGCCAGCAGCTTAGAGCACTACGGGGGACAGGGACGGAGGGGCTACACCTTC
CASSLEHYGGQGRRGYTF
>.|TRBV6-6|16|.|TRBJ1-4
TGTGCCAGCAGACACTACAGAACGCAGGGAAGCGAAAAACTGTTTTTT
CASRHYRTQGSEKLFF
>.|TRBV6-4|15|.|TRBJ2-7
TGTGCCAGCACGTACTGGACAGCGAACACCTACGAGCAGTACTTC
CASTYWTANTYEQYF
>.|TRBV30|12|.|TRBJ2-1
TGTGCCTGGAGTGTAATGGGGGCATGGCAGTTCTTC
CAWSVMGAWQFF
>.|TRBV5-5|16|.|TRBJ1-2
TGTGCCAGCAGCGTACGAAGAGACAGTTCTTTCTATGGCTACACCTTC
CASSVRRDSSFYGYTF
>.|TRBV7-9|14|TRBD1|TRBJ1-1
TGTGCCAGCAGCTCCGGACAGGGAGACACTGAAGCTTTCTTT
CASSSGQGDTEAFF
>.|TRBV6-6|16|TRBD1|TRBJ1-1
TGTGCCAGCAGTTACACAGGGGGCATCATGAACACTGAAGCTTTCTTT
CASSYTGGIMNTEAFF
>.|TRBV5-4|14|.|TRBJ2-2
TGTGCCAGCAGCTTGACCGGGGATCGCGGGGAGCTGTTTTTT
CASSLTGDRGELFF
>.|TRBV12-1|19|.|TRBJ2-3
TGTGCCAGCAGCTTAAAATATGAATCCGGGACACCTTACACAGATACGCAGTATTTT
CASSLKYESGTPYTDTQYF
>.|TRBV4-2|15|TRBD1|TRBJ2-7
TGTGCCAGCAGCCAAGAAGGACAGGGGCCCTACGAGCAGTACTTC
CASSQEGQGPYEQYF
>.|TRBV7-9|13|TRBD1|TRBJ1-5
TGTGCCAGCAGCGCTACAGGGGATCAGCCCCAGCATTTT
CASSATGDQPQHF
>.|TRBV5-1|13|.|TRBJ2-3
TGCGCCAGCAATCAGGGAGGAACAGATACGCAGTATTTT
CASNQGGTDTQYF
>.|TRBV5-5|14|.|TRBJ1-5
TGTGCCAGCAGCCCAGGACAGTTCAATCAGCCCCAGCATTTT
CASSPGQFNQPQHF
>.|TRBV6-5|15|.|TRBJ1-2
TGTGCCAGCAGTTACGAGAGTGCGGTCGGCTATGGCTACACCTTC
CASSYESAVGYGYTF
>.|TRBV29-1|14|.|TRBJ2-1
TGCAGCGTGGGGCACGGATCCTCCTACAATGAGCAGTTCTTC
CSVGHGSSYNEQFF
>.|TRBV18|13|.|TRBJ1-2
TGTGCCAGCCAAATAAACAGGGATGAGGGCTACACCTTC
CASQINRDEGYTF
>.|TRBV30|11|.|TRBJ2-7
TGTGCCTGGAGTACCAGCTACGAGCAGTACTTC
CAWSTSYEQYF
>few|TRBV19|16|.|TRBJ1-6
TGTGCCAGTAGTATAGATGGATCACTAAACAATTCACCCCTCCACTTT
CASSIDGSLNNSPLHF
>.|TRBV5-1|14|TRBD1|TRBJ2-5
TGCGCCAGCAGCTTACAGGGGGCCGTGGAGACCCAGTACTTC
CASSLQGAVETQYF
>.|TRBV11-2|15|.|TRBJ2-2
TGTGCCAGCAGCAGCAGCAGGGGGGTCTCCGGGGAGCTGTTTTTT
CASSSSRGVSGELFF
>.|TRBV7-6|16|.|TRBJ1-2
TGTGCCAGCAGCTTAGCTCCGAGTACTTCTAACTATGGCTACACCTTC
CASSLAPSTSNYGYTF
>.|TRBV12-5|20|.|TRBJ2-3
TGTGCTAGTGGTTTGCCATCTTCCGGACAGGAGGGGGAGAGCACAGATACGCAGTATTTT
CASGLPSSGQEGESTDTQYF
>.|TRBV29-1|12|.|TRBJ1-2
TGCAGCGTTGGCAGGGGCGGGTATGGCTACACCTTC
CSVGRGGYGYTF